Presented here are 31 T cell receptor beta chains from one specimen sequenced in a study of blood T cell repertoires in COVID-19. The protocol was immunoSEQ multiplex PCR, while the TCRdb copy is restricted to in-frame clones and leaves out a portion. The top ten clones hold about 7% of a sample with 300,000 to 350,000 clones, about 93% of them seen once. Sample: peripheral blood. These receptors all stem from a woman between 25 and 40 years old with COVID-19, enrolled during active disease.

The rearrangement links TRBV2 to TRBJ1-1; 10 bases agree with TRBD1. J gave up 2 bases and V 4 bases, and 16 bases lay outside the gene matches. Germline CDR1 is SNHLY and CDR2 is FYNNEI. The CDR3 has 19 amino acids. Here the CDR3 reads CASSGKTGGLGWGNTEAFF. The CDR3 region has the DNA TGTGCCAGCAGTGGGAAGACAGGGGGCCTGGGATGGGGCAACACTGAAGCTTTCTTT.

With regard to this clone: This CDR3 is also generated by other DNA sequences in the sample. This chain links TRBV5-1 with TRBJ1-6; 8 bases are a match to TRBD1. Unmatched junction bases numbered 7, after V lost 4 bases and J lost 10 bases. The CDR3 spans 14 residues. Germline V gene data show CDR1 as SGHRS and CDR2 as YFSETQ. The CDR3 loop reads CASSEDRDRSPLHF. CDR3 nucleotides: TGCGCCAGCAGCGAGGACAGGGATAGGTCACCCCTCCACTTT.

The V call is TRBV9, the J call TRBJ2-6; 9 nucleotides line up with TRBD1. This CDR3 has 15 residues. Per germline, CDR1 SGDLS and CDR2 YYNGEE. J lost 4 bases, V lost 4 bases, and 3 bases had no gene match. The CDR3 DNA is TGTGCCAGCAGCCTTGGGACAGGGGGGGCCAACGTCCTGACTTTC. It specifies CASSLGTGGANVLTF.

The rearrangement joins TRBV6-5 to TRBJ2-7; TRBD1 matches at 9 bases. CDR3 size: 14 residues. CDR1 is MNHEY and CDR2 is SVGAGI in the germline V gene. With V trimmed by 7 bases and J by 0 bases, 4 bases remained unmatched. The CDR3 reads CASTPGQGSYEQYF. In nucleotides, the CDR3 is TGTGCCAGCACCCCGGGACAGGGCTCCTACGAGCAGTACTTC.

The V call is TRBV19, the J call TRBJ2-1; 7 bases line up with TRBD1. This CDR3 contains 14 residues. V dropped 4 bases and J dropped 4; count of bases not matched to a gene: 4. Germline CDR1 is LNHDA and CDR2 is SQIVND (reference sequence). CDR3 nucleotides: TGTGCCAGTAGTAGAGCAGGGGGATACAATGAGCAGTTCTTC. This sequence encodes CASSRAGGYNEQFF.

This chain uses TRBV5-4 with TRBJ2-7; 9 bases fit TRBD1. The trim removed 1 base at V and 4 bases at J, leaving 6 bases unmatched. The CDR3 has 15 residues. Germline loops: CDR1 SGHNT, CDR2 YYREEE (reference sequence). Here the CDR3 reads CASSLRGQGLYEQYF. CDR3 nucleotides: TGTGCCAGCAGCTTGCGGGGACAGGGTTTGTACGAGCAGTACTTC.

V usage is TRBV6-6 and J usage is TRBJ2-7; D perhaps matches TRBD2 (6 bases). V was pared by 6 bases and J by 4 bases, with 10 bases between. CDR1 and CDR2 from the germline V gene are MNHNY and SVGAGI (reference sequence). This CDR3 is 12 amino acids long. The CDR3 DNA follows: TGTGCCAGCAGCCCGGGGGTTTACGAGCAGTACTTC. This gives the protein CASSPGVYEQYF.

V and J are TRBV3-1 (or the pseudogene TRBV3-2) and TRBJ1-3; 7 nucleotides align to TRBD1. Germline CDR1 is LGHDT and CDR2 is YNNKEL (reference sequence). The CDR3 contains 14 residues. The ends lost 4 bases at V and 0 bases at J; junction bases unmatched: 0. CDR3 in amino acids: CASSRTGSGNTIYF. The CDR3 DNA sequence: TGTGCCAGCAGCCGGACAGGCTCTGGAAACACCATATATTTT.

In nucleotides, the CDR3 is TGTGCCAGTAGTATTGGGGGCCCGGGAACAGGGTATGGCTACACCTTC. As protein: CASSIGGPGTGYGYTF. This rearrangement joins TRBV19 to TRBJ1-2; TRBD1 might be the D (6 bases). Deletions cut 3 bases from V and 5 bases from J, with 19 bases between. The CDR3 covers 16 residues. Germline-derived CDR1 and CDR2 are LNHDA and SQIVND (reference sequence).

This chain links TRBV10-1 with TRBJ2-3; 8 bases are shared with TRBD1. Germline trimming cut 2 bases from V and 2 bases from J; bases unmatched to any gene: 3. Germline V CDR1 and CDR2: WNHNN, SYGVQD (reference sequence). This CDR3 region has 15 residues. CDR3 protein: CASSEGQGATDTQYF. The CDR3 DNA follows: TGCGCCAGCAGTGAGGGACAGGGAGCCACAGATACGCAGTATTTT.

This chain joins TRBV15 and TRBJ2-1, with 8 bases that match TRBD2. Germline CDR1 reads LNHNV; CDR2 reads YYDKDF (reference sequence). V lost 3 bases to trimming and J lost 8 bases; unmatched junction nucleotides: 12. The CDR3 totals 16 residues. In nucleotides, the CDR3 is TGTGCCACCAGCAGGACTACCGGGAGGGCCAACGATGAGCAGTTCTTC. Its protein product is CATSRTTGRANDEQFF.

This rearrangement joins TRBV5-1 to TRBJ2-3, with no clear D. This CDR3 contains 13 residues. V was pared by 0 bases and J by 5 bases, with 7 bases between. Germline CDR1 SGHRS, CDR2 YFSETQ. The DNA of the CDR3 is TGCGCCAGCAGCTTGGGCACCGGAGATACGCAGTATTTT. It yields the protein CASSLGTGDTQYF. The whole variable domain, filled in from reference TRBV5-1 and TRBJ2-3, reads KAGVTQTPRYLIKTRGQQVTLSCSPISGHRSVSWYQQTPGQGLQFLFEYFSETQRNKGNFPGRFSGRQFSNSRSEMNVSTLELGDSALYLCASSLGTGDTQYFGPGTRLTVL.

This chain connects TRBV27 to TRBJ2-1; 15 bases match TRBD2. Per the germline V gene, CDR1 is MNHEY and CDR2 is SMNVEV (reference sequence). CDR3 size: 18 residues. V dropped 4 bases and J dropped 4; count of bases not matched to a gene: 8. Here the CDR3 DNA reads TGTGCCAGCAGTTCATCCGGACTAGCGGGAGGGTCATACAATGAGCAGTTCTTC. It yields the protein CASSSSGLAGGSYNEQFF.

This chain uses TRBV30 with TRBJ2-1; 8 nucleotides align to TRBD2. V gave up 5 bases and J gave up 1 base; unmatched junction bases: 4. The CDR3 length is 14 residues. Germline CDR1 GTSNPN, CDR2 SVGIG (reference sequence). CDR3 amino acids: CAWGLAASYNEQFF. CDR3 in DNA: TGTGCCTGGGGACTAGCTGCATCCTACAATGAGCAGTTCTTC.

CDR3 DNA sequence: TGTGCCACCAGTGATTCTGGGGCAAATAATGAAAAACTGTTTTTT. This codes for CATSDSGANNEKLFF. This chain connects TRBV24-1 to TRBJ1-4; tentative D call: TRBD1 (5 bases). Germline CDR1 reads KGHDR; CDR2 reads SFDVKD. V lost 2 bases to trimming and J lost 4 bases, with 10 bases between them. CDR3 length: 15 residues.

The chain joins TRBV30 to TRBJ2-3, with D possibly TRBD1 on 6 matching bases. Germline V gene data show CDR1 as GTSNPN and CDR2 as SVGIG (reference sequence). Trimming cost V 2 bases and J 4 bases, with 13 bases left between them. This CDR3 region has 14 residues. This chain's CDR3 is CAWSWAGAADTQYF. The CDR3 DNA is TGTGCCTGGAGTTGGGCAGGGGCGGCAGATACGCAGTATTTT.

This chain connects TRBV7-8 to TRBJ2-5, with TRBD2 identical over 9 bases. The length of the CDR3 is 16 residues. CDR1 SGHVS and CDR2 FQNEAQ come from the germline V gene. V dropped 1 base and J dropped 10; count of bases not matched to a gene: 13. The CDR3 reads CASSLEAGGLRRSQYF. The CDR3 nucleotides are TGTGCCAGCAGCTTAGAGGCGGGAGGGCTCAGGCGAAGCCAGTACTTC.

The chain is built from TRBV19 and TRBJ2-1; 10 bases are a match to TRBD2. V trimming: 8 bases; J trimming: 7 bases; junction bases outside the gene matches: 8. Per the germline V gene, CDR1 is LNHDA and CDR2 is SQIVND (reference sequence). This CDR3 contains 14 residues. The chain's CDR3 is CASRVAGGGNEQFF. The CDR3 DNA is TGTGCCAGTCGAGTAGCGGGAGGTGGTAATGAGCAGTTCTTC.

This rearrangement joins TRBV24-1 to TRBJ2-7; D perhaps matches TRBD1 (6 bases). The CDR3 spans 15 residues. Germline V gene data show CDR1 as KGHDR and CDR2 as SFDVKD. V lost 6 bases to trimming and J lost 2 bases, with 16 bases between them. The CDR3 bases are TGTGCCACCAGTATCTTTTCCCGGGACACCTACGAGCAGTACTTC. This sequence encodes CATSIFSRDTYEQYF.

The chain couples TRBV6-5 to TRBJ2-3; 7 bases line up with TRBD1. Germline CDR1 and CDR2: MNHEY and SVGAGI. This CDR3 contains 14 residues. After removal of 11 bases from V and 8 bases from J, the junction contained 16 bases not matched to a gene. As DNA, the CDR3 is TGTGCCTCCCCCGGAACAGGGGCCATGGGTACGCAGTATTTT. Protein sequence: CASPGTGAMGTQYF.

V usage is TRBV27 and J usage is TRBJ2-2, with a weak D call TRBD1 (6 bases). Trimming cost V 3 bases and J 2 bases, with 10 bases left between them. The germline V gene has CDR1 MNHEY and CDR2 SMNVEV (reference sequence). The CDR3 spans 15 residues. The CDR3 spells CASSFGTLNTGELFF. CDR3 sequence (DNA): TGTGCCAGCAGTTTCGGGACATTAAACACCGGGGAGCTGTTTTTT.

The V call is TRBV2, the J call TRBJ1-3; D might be TRBD1 (6 bases). V lost 6 bases and J 7 bases, leaving 7 bases between the germline ends. The CDR3 length is 11 residues. CDR1 and CDR2 (germline): SNHLY, FYNNEI. This CDR3 reads CASSDRNTIYF. The CDR3 DNA is TGTGCCAGCAGCGACAGGAACACCATATATTTT.

The chain combines TRBV6-4 with TRBJ2-3, with 10 bases identical to TRBD2. Germline V gene data show CDR1 as MRHNA and CDR2 as SNTAGT. The CDR3 consists of 18 residues. The junction had 8 bases not matched to a gene; V was cut back by 0 bases and J by 2 bases. The CDR3 DNA reads TGTGCCAGCAGTGACTCCGCTAGCGGGAGCGGAGACACAGATACGCAGTATTTT. Amino acid sequence: CASSDSASGSGDTDTQYF.

The CDR3: CASSTLTSGRETQYF. Here the CDR3 DNA reads TGTGCCAGCAGCACACTGACTAGCGGGAGGGAGACCCAGTACTTC. The genes are TRBV9 and TRBJ2-5, with 13 bases aligning to TRBD2. The CDR3 contains 15 residues. Germline V CDR1 and CDR2: SGDLS, YYNGEE. The V gene end was trimmed by 4 bases and the J gene end by 5 bases; junction bases not matched to a gene: 5.

This chain uses TRBV4-3 with TRBJ2-2; 7 positions agree with TRBD2. The V and J ends lost 1 base and 0 bases, in that order; junction bases with no gene match: 5. The length of the CDR3 is 17 residues. Germline V CDR1 and CDR2: LGHNA, YSLEER. The CDR3 region has the DNA TGCGCCAGCAGCCAAGTTGCCGGGAGGACGAACACCGGGGAGCTGTTTTTT. Protein: CASSQVAGRTNTGELFF.

The chain couples TRBV6-5 to TRBJ2-7, with 9 bases aligning to TRBD2. Per germline, CDR1 MNHEY and CDR2 SVGAGI. CDR3 length: 14 residues. The V gene end was trimmed by 6 bases and the J gene end by 6 bases; junction bases not matched to a gene: 9. The CDR3 DNA reads TGTGCCAGCAGACCCGACGCTAGCGGGACCGAGCAGTACTTC. Its protein product is CASRPDASGTEQYF.

The chain employs TRBV6-5 and TRBJ1-2, with a weak D call TRBD1 (6 bases). In germline, CDR1 is MNHEY, CDR2 SVGAGI. The CDR3 extends over 13 amino acids. The V gene lost 5 bases and the J gene lost 5 bases, with 12 bases spanning the gap. Here the CDR3 reads CASSPQGRYGYTF. The CDR3 bases are TGTGCCAGCAGTCCTCAGGGGAGATATGGCTACACCTTC.

This clone came up a few times. The chain combines TRBV7-5 with TRBJ2-7; the table's D call of TRBD2 was not tested on the DNA. TRBV7-5 is designated a pseudogene. The CDR3 is 15 amino acids. The CDR3 reads CARSLARLEVYEQYF. CDR3 nucleotides: TGTGCCAGAAGCTTAGCAAGACTAGAGGTCTACGAGCAGTACTTC.

V and J are TRBV4-3 and TRBJ2-1; TRBD2 might be the D (5 bases). This CDR3 is built from 13 residues. Trimming took off 3 bases at V and 8 bases at J, with 11 bases between the two ends. Germline lookup yields CDR1 LGHNA and CDR2 YSLEER. In DNA form, the CDR3 reads TGCGCCAGCAGCCATGGGAGTTCAGATGAGCAGTTCTTC. Translated, it gives CASSHGSSDEQFF.

CDR3 protein: CASSFSLNEQFF. CDR3 DNA sequence: TGTGCCAGCAGCTTTTCTTTGAATGAGCAGTTCTTC. J is TRBJ2-1 and V is TRBV5-4; D is unclear. This CDR3 region has 12 residues. Germline assignment: CDR1 SGHNT and CDR2 YYREEE (reference sequence). The V end lost 2 bases, the J end lost 7 bases, and 7 bases lay between the germline ends. Variable domain in full (rest from reference TRBV5-4 and TRBJ2-1): ETGVTQSPTHLIKTRGQQVTLRCSSQSGHNTVSWYQQALGQGPQFIFQYYREEENGRGNFPPRFSGLQFPNYSSELNVNALELDDSALYLCASSFSLNEQFFGPGTRLTVL.

The chain links TRBV18 to TRBJ2-6; D unclear. V lost 2 bases, J lost 2 bases, and 7 bases lay in between. The CDR3 contains 15 residues. Germline CDR1 and CDR2: KGHSH and LQKENI. The CDR3 here is CASSPAETGANVLTF. In DNA form, the CDR3 reads TGTGCCAGCTCACCAGCGGAAACTGGGGCCAACGTCCTGACTTTC.